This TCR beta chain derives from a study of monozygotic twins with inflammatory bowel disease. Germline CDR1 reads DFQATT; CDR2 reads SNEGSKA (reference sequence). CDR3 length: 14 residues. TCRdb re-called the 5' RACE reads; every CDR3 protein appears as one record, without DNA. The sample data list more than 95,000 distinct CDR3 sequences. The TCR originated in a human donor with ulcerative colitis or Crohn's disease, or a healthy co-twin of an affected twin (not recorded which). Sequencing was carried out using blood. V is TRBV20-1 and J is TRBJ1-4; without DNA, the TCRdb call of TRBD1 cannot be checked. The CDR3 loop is CSAPPGTGKGKLFF.